This T cell receptor beta chain was sequenced during a study of beta chain features in type 1 diabetes. Study-wide context: No age, gender or cell yield differences were seen between patients and healthy donors. Notes on the study in general: Among patients with Type 1 diabetes, TCRB CDR3s were moderately but significantly shorter in every one of the four CD4+ subsets.

Each sorted fraction was over 95% pure. In germline, CDR1 is SGHRS, CDR2 YFSETQ. This CDR3 is built from 13 residues. V was trimmed by 1 base and J by 10 bases, leaving 12 bases between them. Every isolated RNA sample was fully reverse transcribed, so sequencing captured expressed TCRB transcripts. The method was immunoSEQ multiplex PCR; TCRdb's version includes in-frame clones alone and lacks a portion of them. The sample carries 25,000 to 30,000 clones, less than 75% recorded once. As for this clone: As yet, its antigen is unknown.

The chain combines TRBV5-1 with TRBJ2-1, with D unresolved. The material sequenced was Tregs from blood. The clonotype originates from a woman aged 30 to 39 with type 1 diabetes. CDR3 DNA sequence: TGCGCCAGCAGCTTGACTGTGCAGGCCGAGCAGTTCTTC. This encodes CASSLTVQAEQFF. The complete variable domain, with remaining parts taken from reference TRBV5-1 and TRBJ2-1, reads KAGVTQTPRYLIKTRGQQVTLSCSPISGHRSVSWYQQTPGQGLQFLFEYFSETQRNKGNFPGRFSGRQFSNSRSEMNVSTLELGDSALYLCASSLTVQAEQFFGPGTRLTVL.